The next 17 T cell receptor beta chains were all read from a single sample in a study of T cell responses to AZD1222 COVID-19 vaccine. The data were produced by immunoSEQ multiplex PCR, yet TCRdb's version contains in-frame clones alone and is incomplete. This table holds approximately 180,000 clones, approximately 90% found once. The specimen was peripheral blood, collected 28 days after the second dose of the MenACWY control vaccine. The receptors shown here come from an adult who received the MenACWY meningococcal vaccine as a control.

The chain joins TRBV7-9 to TRBJ1-1; possible D gene TRBD1, 6 bases. Per germline, CDR1 SEHNR and CDR2 FQNEAQ (reference sequence). V was clipped by 6 bases and J by 1 base, with 9 bases between them. This CDR3 region has 13 residues. CDR3 amino acids: CASRLTGNTEAFF. In nucleotides, the CDR3 is TGTGCCAGCAGACTGACAGGGAACACTGAAGCTTTCTTT. The full variable domain, rest sourced from reference TRBV7-9 and TRBJ1-1, is DTGVSQNPRHKITKRGQNVTFRCDPISEHNRLYWYRQTLGQGPEFLTYFQNEAQLEKSRLLSDRFSAERPKGSFSTLEIQRTEQGDSAMYLCASRLTGNTEAFFGQGTRLTVV.

The chain is built from TRBV5-1 and TRBJ1-4; tentatively, D is TRBD1 (6 bases). CDR3 length equals 14 residues. V lost 4 bases and J lost 4, with 11 bases in between. Germline V gene lookup returns CDR1 SGHRS and CDR2 YFSETQ. The CDR3 nucleotides are TGCGCCAGCAGCACGACAGGAGTTAATGAAAAACTGTTTTTT. Translation: CASSTTGVNEKLFF.

The chain is built from TRBV5-5 and TRBJ1-1, with D possibly TRBD1 on 5 matching bases. This CDR3 spans 13 amino acids. Germline CDR1 is SGHKS and CDR2 is YYEKEE (reference sequence). Deletions cut 6 bases from V and 9 bases from J, with 18 bases between. The CDR3 here is CASNRGTGNQAFF. CDR3 coding DNA: TGTGCCAGCAACCGAGGAACAGGAAATCAAGCTTTCTTT.

The chain recombines TRBV4-2 with TRBJ2-2, with TRBD2 matching 9 bases. V dropped 4 bases and J dropped 1; count of bases not matched to a gene: 10. Per the germline V gene, CDR1 is LGHNA and CDR2 is YNFKEQ. This CDR3 is built from 18 residues. In nucleotides, the CDR3 is TGTGCCAGCAGCCCGGGTTTCTGGACTAGCGAGAACACCGGGGAGCTGTTTTTT. Translation gives CASSPGFWTSENTGELFF.

This chain joins TRBV7-2 and TRBJ2-7; no clear D. The CDR3 runs to 13 residues. Between the trimmed V and J ends, which lost 6 bases and 4 bases, there was a span of 13 bases. In germline, CDR1 is SGHTA, CDR2 FQGNSA. The CDR3, as DNA: TGTGCCAGCAGGACGTCTGCGTCTTACGAGCAGTACTTC. Protein: CASRTSASYEQYF.

The chain has TRBV27 and TRBJ2-3; no clear D gene. Germline V gene sequence: CDR1 MNHEY, CDR2 SMNVEV (reference sequence). This CDR3 is built from 13 residues. With 5 bases removed from V and 2 bases from J, the gap between germline ends came to 8 bases. CDR3 sequence (DNA): TGTGCCAGCAGTCCAAAACTCACAGATACGCAGTATTTT. This gives the protein CASSPKLTDTQYF.

The J gene is TRBJ2-2, the V gene TRBV7-2; 7 positions match TRBD1. Trimming at V came to 1 base and at J to 2 bases, leaving 4 bases not matched to a gene. The CDR3 contains 16 residues. Germline lookup yields CDR1 SGHTA and CDR2 FQGNSA. CDR3 coding DNA: TGTGCCAGCAGCTTAGGAGGGGGCCCTAACACCGGGGAGCTGTTTTTT. Protein product: CASSLGGGPNTGELFF.

The rearrangement links TRBV28 to TRBJ2-5; unclear D gene. CDR1 and CDR2 (germline): MDHEN, SYDVKM. Deletions cut 10 bases from V and 4 bases from J, with 7 bases between. There are 10 residues in the CDR3. The CDR3 sequence is CATLRETQYF. The CDR3 DNA reads TGTGCCACCTTGCGAGAGACCCAGTACTTC. The whole variable domain, remainder taken from reference TRBV28 and TRBJ2-5, is DVKVTQSSRYLVKRTGEKVFLECVQDMDHENMFWYRQDPGLGLRLIYFSYDVKMKEKGDIPEGYSVSREKKERFSLILESASTNQTSMYLCATLRETQYFGPGTRLLVL.

The rearrangement links TRBV24-1 to TRBJ2-5; D may match TRBD1 or TRBD2 (5 bases each). The CDR3 has 15 amino acids. CDR1 is KGHDR, CDR2 SFDVKD, per germline. V was clipped by 3 bases and J by 1 base, with 11 bases between them. CDR3 sequence reads: CATSDTVGVQETQYF. The CDR3 DNA is TGTGCCACCAGTGATACGGTGGGGGTCCAAGAGACCCAGTACTTC.

This clone appeared a single time. V gene TRBV28 combines with J gene TRBJ2-1, with 8 bases fitting TRBD1. Germline loops: CDR1 MDHEN, CDR2 SYDVKM. The V gene end was trimmed by 5 bases and the J gene end by 8 bases; junction bases not matched to a gene: 5. The CDR3 consists of 13 residues. In nucleotides, the CDR3 is TGTGCCAGCAGTGGGACAGGTTGGTATGAGCAGTTCTTC. Translating gives CASSGTGWYEQFF.

This chain connects TRBV6-4 to TRBJ1-6; 11 bases are shared with TRBD1. The V and J ends lost 7 bases and 8 bases, in that order; junction bases with no gene match: 1. Germline V gives CDR1 MRHNA, CDR2 SNTAGT. The CDR3 has 13 amino acids. The CDR3 sequence: CASKGQGDSPLHF. The CDR3 DNA reads TGTGCCAGCAAGGGACAGGGGGATTCACCCCTCCACTTT.

The chain employs TRBV2 and TRBJ1-2; the D gene is possibly TRBD1 (5 bases). Germline CDR1 is SNHLY and CDR2 is FYNNEI. The CDR3 extends over 14 amino acids. The V end lost 4 bases, the J end lost 1 base, and 10 bases lay between the germline ends. CDR3 amino acids: CASSGGGFNYGYTF. Here the CDR3 DNA reads TGTGCCAGCAGTGGGGGCGGCTTTAACTATGGCTACACCTTC.

The chain couples TRBV7-8 to TRBJ2-7, with D perhaps matching TRBD1 (6 bases). V dropped 5 bases and J dropped 4 bases, with 12 bases sitting between them. Germline CDR1 SGHVS, CDR2 FQNEAQ. The CDR3 totals 13 residues. The CDR3 nucleotides read TGTGCCAGCAGCCGGGACACCTTGTACGAGCAGTACTTC. It specifies CASSRDTLYEQYF. The variable domain in full, completed from reference TRBV7-8 and TRBJ2-7, reads GAGVSQSPRYKVAKRGQDVALRCDPISGHVSLFWYQQALGQGPEFLTYFQNEAQLDKSGLPSDRFFAERPEGSVSTLKIQRTQQEDSAVYLCASSRDTLYEQYFGPGTRLTVT.

This chain uses TRBV19 with TRBJ1-5; D is undetermined. This CDR3 is 17 amino acids long. Per the germline V gene, CDR1 is LNHDA and CDR2 is SQIVND (reference sequence). V was pared by 8 bases and J by 6 bases, with 26 bases between. The CDR3 DNA reads TGTGCCAGTCGTCTCGGGAAGGGTCTGGATGGGAGTCAGCCCCAGCATTTT. Protein: CASRLGKGLDGSQPQHF.

The chain joins TRBV28 to TRBJ1-2; D is uncertain. V lost 6 bases, J lost 5 bases, and 13 bases lay in between. This CDR3 is 13 amino acids long. Germline V gene sequence: CDR1 MDHEN, CDR2 SYDVKM. This CDR3 reads CASRPGSTYGYTF. CDR3 DNA sequence: TGTGCCAGCAGACCGGGCAGTACTTATGGCTACACCTTC.

This sequence joins TRBV6-6 and TRBJ1-5; D gene ambiguous. In germline, CDR1 is MNHNY, CDR2 SVGAGI (reference sequence). Trimming shortened V by 4 bases and J by 7 bases, and 8 bases separated the two germline ends. The CDR3 loop spans 12 amino acids. The CDR3 protein is CASSSLGQPQHF. CDR3 nucleotide sequence: TGTGCCAGCAGTTCCTTAGGGCAGCCCCAGCATTTT.

This chain joins TRBV7-9 and TRBJ1-2; TRBD1 aligns across 8 bases. The CDR3 is 14 residues long. CDR1 is SEHNR, CDR2 FQNEAQ, per germline (reference sequence). J lost 5 bases, V lost 5 bases, and 7 bases had no gene match. The CDR3 is CASSTGGHLYGYTF. The CDR3 bases are TGTGCCAGCAGCACAGGGGGTCACCTTTATGGCTACACCTTC.